This T cell receptor beta chain derives from a study of identifying expanded T cells in peripheral blood. Sequencing was performed with immunoSEQ multiplex PCR; in TCRdb, only in-frame clones are kept and a portion is missing. The repertoire holds some 120,000 clones, with approximately 88% as singletons. Worth noting for this clone: Its antigen is not identified.

Study conclusions and caveats: Over about two and four weeks, about 15 and 19 clones changed, versus around 1.2 between replicates. Clone count variance between approximately 2-week samples rose with total template count.

CDR1 LGHNA and CDR2 YSLEER come from the germline V gene. Trimming took off 0 bases at V and 7 bases at J, with 9 bases between the two ends. There are 13 residues in the CDR3. Healthy donors had no documented immune events, such as infections, while sampled. The sample comprised blood. This receptor was identified in a person aged 18 to 70 in good health. The V call is TRBV4-3, the J call TRBJ1-1, with D unclear. CDR3 bases: TGCGCCAGCAGCCAAGAGGGTAGGGTTGAAGCTTTCTTT. Translation gives CASSQEGRVEAFF.